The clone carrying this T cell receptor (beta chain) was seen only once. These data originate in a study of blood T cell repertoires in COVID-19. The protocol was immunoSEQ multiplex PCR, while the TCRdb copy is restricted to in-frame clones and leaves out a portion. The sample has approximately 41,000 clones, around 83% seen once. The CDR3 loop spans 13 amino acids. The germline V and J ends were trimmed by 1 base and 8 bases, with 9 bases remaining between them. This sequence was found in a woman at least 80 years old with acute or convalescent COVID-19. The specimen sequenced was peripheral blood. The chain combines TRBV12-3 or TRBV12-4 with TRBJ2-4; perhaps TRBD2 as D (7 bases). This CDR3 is CASSLGGGDIQYF. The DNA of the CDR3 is TGTGCCAGCAGTTTAGGGGGGGGCGACATTCAGTACTTC.